This entry lists 32 T cell receptor beta chains sequenced from one sample in a study of T cell responses to AZD1222 COVID-19 vaccine. Some clones are missing from TCRdb's copy, which holds only in-frame ones; the method was immunoSEQ multiplex PCR. The table records around 130,000 clones, approximately 83% of them present only once. Sequencing was performed on peripheral blood, taken on day 0 of AZD1222 vaccination. These receptors were collected from an adult in good health.

This chain connects TRBV28 to TRBJ1-1, with D maybe TRBD1 (5 bases). The germline gives CDR1 MDHEN, CDR2 SYDVKM. Trimming took 5 bases from V and 1 from J, leaving 26 bases between them. This CDR3 is 19 amino acids long. CDR3 DNA: TGTGCCAGCAGTATCTCCCGAATTAGGTGGGGGAAAGGGAACACTGAAGCTTTCTTT. It codes for CASSISRIRWGKGNTEAFF.

V usage is TRBV9 and J usage is TRBJ2-1, with 10 bases that match TRBD2. After removal of 0 bases from V and 10 bases from J, the junction contained 13 bases not matched to a gene. The CDR3 consists of 17 residues. Germline loops: CDR1 SGDLS, CDR2 YYNGEE. The CDR3: CASSVGERGGSSIEQFF. CDR3 coding DNA: TGTGCCAGCAGCGTAGGGGAGCGGGGGGGTAGTTCAATAGAGCAGTTCTTC.

This clone was observed a handful of times. This chain uses TRBV11-2 with TRBJ2-4; D unresolved. The V gene's germline CDR1 is SGHAT and CDR2 FQNNGV. V was pared by 4 bases and J by 1 base, with 14 bases between. This CDR3 has 16 residues. The CDR3: CASSSRAQLAKNIQYF. The CDR3, as DNA: TGTGCCAGCAGCTCTAGGGCACAGTTGGCCAAAAACATTCAGTACTTC.

In DNA, the CDR3 is TGTGCCAGCAGTTACCGCCTACAGGGAAGCACAGATACGCAGTATTTT. Protein sequence: CASSYRLQGSTDTQYF. The chain combines TRBV6-5 with TRBJ2-3; D perhaps matches TRBD1 (6 bases). V shed 2 bases and J shed 0 bases, with 12 bases lying between them. This CDR3 contains 16 residues. Looked up from germline, CDR1 is MNHEY and CDR2 is SVGAGI.

The V call is TRBV19, the J call TRBJ2-7, with TRBD2 matching over 10 bases. Losses at the gene ends were 6 bases for V and 3 bases for J; bases not matched to a gene: 2. The CDR3 sequence is 13 residues long. The germline V gene has CDR1 LNHDA and CDR2 SQIVND (reference sequence). CDR3 DNA sequence: TGTGCCAGTAGACTAGCGGGAAACTACGAGCAGTACTTC. It codes for CASRLAGNYEQYF.

The chain is built from TRBV5-1 and TRBJ2-3; tentatively, D is TRBD1 or TRBD2 (5 bases each). The CDR3 has 15 amino acids. The V end lost 7 bases, the J end lost 1 base, and 16 bases lay between the germline ends. Germline V gene sequence: CDR1 SGHRS, CDR2 YFSETQ. In nucleotides, the CDR3 is TGCGCCAGCGCAACGGGGCGACAACGCACAGATACGCAGTATTTT. Translating it yields CASATGRQRTDTQYF.

CDR3 sequence: CATSYGTQHF. The CDR3 DNA is TGTGCCACCTCTTACGGGACCCAGCATTTT. The chain employs TRBV6-5 and TRBJ1-5; D is unresolved. CDR1 MNHEY and CDR2 SVGAGI come from the germline V gene. The CDR3 extends over 10 amino acids. V lost 10 bases to trimming and J lost 11 bases, with 12 bases between them.

The chain is built from TRBV13 and TRBJ2-5, with D perhaps TRBD1 or TRBD2 (5 bases each). Trimming took off 5 bases at V and 4 bases at J, with 17 bases between the two ends. This CDR3 is 15 amino acids long. CDR1 and CDR2 (germline): PRHDT, FYEKMQ (reference sequence). The CDR3 loop reads CASSHSGGGGETQYF. The CDR3 DNA reads TGTGCCAGCAGCCACAGTGGGGGTGGGGGAGAGACCCAGTACTTC.

The V gene is TRBV5-4, the J gene TRBJ1-1, with TRBD1 matching over 7 bases. With V trimmed by 2 bases and J by 6 bases, 10 bases remained unmatched. The CDR3 is made up of 15 amino acids. The germline V gene has CDR1 SGHNT and CDR2 YYREEE (reference sequence). The CDR3 DNA reads TGTGCCAGCAGCTTCGATATTACAGGGGTTTCTGAAGCTTTCTTT. Translation: CASSFDITGVSEAFF.

The chain is built from TRBV7-2 and TRBJ1-2, with 7 bases lining up with TRBD1. V was clipped by 5 bases and J by 6 bases; unmatched bases: 9. CDR3 length: 14 residues. In germline, CDR1 is SGHTA, CDR2 FQGNSA. The CDR3 bases are TGTGCCAGCAGCCCGACAGGGATGGATCATGGCTACACCTTC. This encodes CASSPTGMDHGYTF. Full variable domain (remainder filled in from reference TRBV7-2 and TRBJ1-2): GAGVSQSPSNKVTEKGKDVELRCDPISGHTALYWYRQSLGQGLEFLIYFQGNSAPDKSGLPSDRFSAERTGGSVSTLTIQRTQQEDSAVYLCASSPTGMDHGYTFGSGTRLTVV.

The V call is TRBV4-2, the J call TRBJ1-4, with TRBD1 matching 7 bases. V lost 5 bases and J lost 5; bases outside the gene matches: 8. CDR1 and CDR2 from the germline V gene are LGHNA and YNFKEQ. The CDR3 is 15 residues long. In DNA, the CDR3 is TGTGCCAGCAGCGACACAGGGGACCCGAATGAAAAACTGTTTTTT. Encoded protein: CASSDTGDPNEKLFF.

The chain has TRBV29-1 and TRBJ2-1; 14 nucleotides line up with TRBD2. Germline V gene data show CDR1 as SQVTM and CDR2 as ANQGSEA. The ends lost 3 bases at V and 5 bases at J; junction bases unmatched: 0. This CDR3 contains 14 residues. CDR3 protein: CSVEGLAGDNEQFF. The CDR3, as DNA: TGCAGCGTTGAGGGACTAGCGGGAGACAATGAGCAGTTCTTC.

This chain links TRBV10-3 with TRBJ2-1; D is ambiguous. CDR1 is ENHRY, CDR2 SYGVKD, per germline. V shed 5 bases and J shed 1 base, with 6 bases lying between them. The CDR3 consists of 13 residues. DNA for the CDR3: TGTGCCATCAGTAGCCCATCCTACAATGAGCAGTTCTTC. It is translated as CAISSPSYNEQFF.

The chain links TRBV9 to TRBJ1-2; tentatively, D is TRBD1 (5 bases). Germline values: CDR1 SGDLS, CDR2 YYNGEE. The V and J ends lost 1 base and 8 bases respectively, with 12 bases between them. The CDR3 contains 13 residues. The CDR3 sequence is CASSVPGMGGYTF. CDR3 bases: TGTGCCAGCAGCGTACCAGGGATGGGGGGCTACACCTTC.

The chain employs TRBV18 and TRBJ2-2; 7 bases are shared with TRBD1. The CDR3 covers 16 residues. CDR1 and CDR2 from the germline V gene are KGHSH and LQKENI. V dropped 5 bases and J dropped 2; count of bases not matched to a gene: 8. The CDR3 protein is CASSKSTGANTGELFF. The CDR3 DNA reads as TGTGCCAGCTCAAAAAGCACAGGGGCTAACACCGGGGAGCTGTTTTTT.

The chain combines TRBV21-1 with TRBJ1-2; the D segment call TRBD1 is taken from the table without a DNA check. TRBV21-1 is termed a pseudogene. The CDR3 has 16 residues. The CDR3 here is CASSKGIPGHNYGYTF. Here the CDR3 DNA reads TGTGCCAGCAGCAAAGGCATCCCGGGACACAACTATGGCTACACCTTC.

The chain is built from TRBV3-1 (or the pseudogene TRBV3-2) and TRBJ1-2; D remains ambiguous. Trimming shortened V by 5 bases and J by 5 bases, and 12 bases separated the two germline ends. The CDR3 has 13 residues. Germline CDR1 and CDR2: LGHDT and YNNKEL (reference sequence). The CDR3: CASSSFLGYGYTF. The CDR3 coding sequence is TGTGCCAGCAGCTCCTTCTTGGGATATGGCTACACCTTC.

V is TRBV9 and J is TRBJ2-1; TRBD2 matches 12 bases. Trimming removed 4 bases from V and 9 bases from J; junction bases left unmatched: 8. The CDR3 is 15 residues long. CDR1 SGDLS and CDR2 YYNGEE come from the germline V gene. The CDR3 coding sequence is TGTGCCAGCAGCTTCCCTAGCGGGAGGGTCAGTGAGCAGTTCTTC. Translation gives CASSFPSGRVSEQFF. Full variable domain (rest looked up from reference TRBV9 and TRBJ2-1): DSGVTQTPKHLITATGQRVTLRCSPRSGDLSVYWYQQSLDQGLQFLIQYYNGEERAKGNILERFSAQQFPDLHSELNLSSLELGDSALYFCASSFPSGRVSEQFFGPGTRLTVL.

The V gene is TRBV7-2, the J gene TRBJ1-1, with D unclear. CDR3 length equals 14 residues. Germline loops: CDR1 SGHTA, CDR2 FQGNSA. The ends were cut back, 9 bases at V and 1 base at J, with 15 bases in the middle. The DNA of the CDR3 is TGTGCCAGTTTTACGGGCAACCGGAACACTGAAGCTTTCTTT. It specifies CASFTGNRNTEAFF.

This clone turned up a few times. The rearrangement uses TRBV11-3 and TRBJ2-1; the D is unclear. There are 13 residues in the CDR3. V was cut by 4 bases and J by 12 bases, with 16 bases left in between. The germline gives CDR1 SGHNT, CDR2 YENEEA. Written as DNA, the CDR3 is TGTGCCAGCAGCTCCACCCGTAAGTTATGGCAGTTCTTC. Translated: CASSSTRKLWQFF.

J is TRBJ1-6 and V is TRBV11-3; 8 bases match TRBD1. The trim removed 1 base at V and 10 bases at J, leaving 6 bases unmatched. Per germline, CDR1 SGHNT and CDR2 YENEEA. The CDR3 length is 15 residues. The CDR3 DNA reads as TGTGCCAGCAGCTTAGGGCAGGGGGCAGGCTCACCCCTCCACTTT. This encodes CASSLGQGAGSPLHF.

V gene TRBV6-2 or TRBV6-3 combines with J gene TRBJ2-3, with 9 bases fitting TRBD2. V shed 6 bases and J 5 bases; nucleotides not matched to a gene: 12. Germline CDR1 and CDR2: MNHEY and SVGEGT. The CDR3 spans 16 residues. The CDR3 DNA follows: TGTGCCAGCAGCCTCCAGCGCGGGAGGGCCAGAGATACGCAGTATTTT. Amino acids: CASSLQRGRARDTQYF.

The chain couples TRBV6-5 to TRBJ1-2, with TRBD1 identical over 11 bases. CDR3 size: 14 residues. The V gene end was trimmed by 6 bases and the J gene end by 8 bases; junction bases not matched to a gene: 8. Germline V gene sequence: CDR1 MNHEY, CDR2 SVGAGI. The DNA of the CDR3 is TGTGCCAGCAGCCACCGGGACAGGGGGAACGGCTACACCTTC. This sequence encodes CASSHRDRGNGYTF.

The CDR3 sequence: CASSFGGTAPEQYF. The CDR3 DNA follows: TGTGCCAGCAGCTTTGGCGGGACGGCCCCCGAGCAGTACTTC. The chain recombines TRBV11-3 with TRBJ2-7; D is possibly TRBD2 (6 bases). V gave up 3 bases and J gave up 6 bases, with 15 bases separating them. The CDR3 has 14 amino acids. Looked up from germline, CDR1 is SGHNT and CDR2 is YENEEA.

V gene TRBV19 combines with J gene TRBJ2-1; perhaps TRBD1 as D (5 bases). V gave up 6 bases and J gave up 8 bases, with 20 bases separating them. CDR3 length: 15 residues. Germline V gene data show CDR1 as LNHDA and CDR2 as SQIVND (reference sequence). The CDR3, as DNA: TGTGCCAGTAGATCTGACCCTGTGGGGCATTATGAGCAGTTCTTC. Translation: CASRSDPVGHYEQFF.

The chain joins TRBV15 to TRBJ1-4; D not certain. Germline values: CDR1 LNHNV, CDR2 YYDKDF (reference sequence). Trimming left V 3 bases short and J 7 bases short, with 15 bases between. The CDR3 has 15 residues. In DNA, the CDR3 is TGTGCCACCAGCAGGCGGGAGCCGGCTGGTGAAAAACTGTTTTTT. Protein: CATSRREPAGEKLFF.

The chain is built from TRBV3-1 (or the pseudogene TRBV3-2) and TRBJ1-1; D gene uncertain. Germline assignment: CDR1 LGHDT and CDR2 YNNKEL (reference sequence). This CDR3 has 13 residues. Trimming left V 4 bases short and J 4 bases short, with 10 bases between. The CDR3 spells CASSRGGGTEAFF. In nucleotides, the CDR3 is TGTGCCAGCAGCCGAGGAGGTGGCACTGAAGCTTTCTTT.

The rearrangement links TRBV18 to TRBJ2-1; D not resolved. Germline CDR1 reads KGHSH; CDR2 reads LQKENI. Trimming left V 0 bases short and J 7 bases short, with 4 bases between. CDR3 length: 12 residues. The CDR3 reads CASSPPNNEQFF. The DNA for the CDR3 is TGTGCCAGCTCACCACCCAATAATGAGCAGTTCTTC.

This clone was observed once. The J gene is TRBJ1-5, the V gene TRBV7-2; no reliable D call. CDR3 length: 15 residues. V lost 4 bases and J 6 bases, leaving 16 bases between the germline ends. Germline values: CDR1 SGHTA, CDR2 FQGNSA. The CDR3 DNA follows: TGTGCCAGCAGCTCCAACTTGGGTGGGTCTCAGCCCCAGCATTTT. Its translation: CASSSNLGGSQPQHF.

The chain employs TRBV18 and TRBJ1-2; no definite D call. CDR3 length: 14 amino acids. Germline V gene lookup returns CDR1 KGHSH and CDR2 LQKENI. Trimming stripped 0 bases from V and 10 bases from J, with 15 bases between. CDR3 region: CASSPPLRTADYTF. The CDR3, as DNA: TGTGCCAGCTCACCACCTTTACGGACGGCTGACTACACCTTC.

The chain has TRBV24-1 and TRBJ2-7; TRBD2 matches 13 bases. Trimming cost V 5 bases and J 3 bases; bases outside gene matches: 6. The CDR3 loop spans 16 amino acids. Germline CDR1 is KGHDR and CDR2 is SFDVKD. The CDR3 nucleotides read TGTGCCACCAGTGCTAAAAGGACTAGCGGGAGCTACGAGCAGTACTTC. Residues: CATSAKRTSGSYEQYF.

The V and J genes are TRBV4-3 and TRBJ2-3; the D gene is possibly TRBD2 (7 bases). Trimming cost V 4 bases and J 3 bases, with 23 bases left between them. The length of the CDR3 is 18 residues. The V gene's germline CDR1 is LGHNA and CDR2 YSLEER. The CDR3 loop is CASSPRPGGGSGTDTQYF. In nucleotides, the CDR3 is TGCGCCAGCAGCCCTCGGCCGGGGGGCGGGAGTGGGACAGATACGCAGTATTTT.